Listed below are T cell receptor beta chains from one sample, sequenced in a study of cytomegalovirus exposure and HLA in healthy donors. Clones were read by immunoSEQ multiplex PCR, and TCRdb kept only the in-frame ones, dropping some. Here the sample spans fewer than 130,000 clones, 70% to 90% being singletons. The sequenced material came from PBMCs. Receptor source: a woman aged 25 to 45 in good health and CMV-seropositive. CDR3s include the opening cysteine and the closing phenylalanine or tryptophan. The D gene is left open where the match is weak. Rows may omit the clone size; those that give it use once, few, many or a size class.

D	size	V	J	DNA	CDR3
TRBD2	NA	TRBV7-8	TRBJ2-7	TGTGCCAGCAGCTCCCCGGCTAGCGGGATCTACGAGCAGTACTTC	CASSSPASGIYEQYF
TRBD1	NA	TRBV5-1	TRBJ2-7	TGCGCCAGCTCCGAGCAGGGACAGGGTGTCTACGAGCAGTACTTC	CASSEQGQGVYEQYF
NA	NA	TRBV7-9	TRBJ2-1	TGTGCCAGCAGCAGGACAGTCAGTAAATCCCATGAGCAGTTCTTC	CASSRTVSKSHEQFF
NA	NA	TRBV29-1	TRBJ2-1	TGCAGCGCGTTCCTCCGCGACTACTCCTACAATGAGCAGTTCTTC	CSAFLRDYSYNEQFF
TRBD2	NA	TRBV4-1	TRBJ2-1	TGCGCCAGCAGCCGGACTAGCGGGTTCTACAATGAGCAGTTCTTC	CASSRTSGFYNEQFF
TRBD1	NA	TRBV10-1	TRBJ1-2	TGCGCCAGCAGTGACCAAAGACAGGGCAACGTTCCCCTCGTCTATGGCTACACCTTC	CASSDQRQGNVPLVYGYTF
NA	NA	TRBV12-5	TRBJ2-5	TGTGCTAGTGGTTCTTATCGAGGGCTCCAAGAGACCCAGTACTTC	CASGSYRGLQETQYF
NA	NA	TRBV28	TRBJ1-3	TGTGCCAGCAGTGCTCGCGTCGGTGGGGGCAGAAACACCATATATTTT	CASSARVGGGRNTIYF
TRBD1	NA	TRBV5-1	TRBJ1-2	TGCGCCAGCAGCCCGGGACAGTCGGTTTCTCCCCCCTACACCTTC	CASSPGQSVSPPYTF
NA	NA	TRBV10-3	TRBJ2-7	TGTGCCACCGGCCGAGAGACAGAAGGCGAGCAGTACTTC	CATGRETEGEQYF
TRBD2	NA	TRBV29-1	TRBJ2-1	TGCAGCGGGAAAGCGGGGGGGTTCAATGAGCAGTTCTTC	CSGKAGGFNEQFF
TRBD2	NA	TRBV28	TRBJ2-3	TGTGCCAGCAGTTCCTTAGCGGGGGACACAGATACGCAGTATTTT	CASSSLAGDTDTQYF
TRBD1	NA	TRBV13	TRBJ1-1	TGTGCCAGCAGCGTCCGGGACAGGGTTTATACTGAAGCTTTCTTT	CASSVRDRVYTEAFF
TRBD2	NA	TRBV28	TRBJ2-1	TGTGCCAGCAGCCATATAGCGGGAGTCCGCGGAAATGAGCAGTTCTTC	CASSHIAGVRGNEQFF
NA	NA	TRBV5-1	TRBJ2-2	TGCGCCAGCAGCCCCCCTGGGGGCGGGAGTTTGACCGGGGAGCTGTTTTTT	CASSPPGGGSLTGELFF
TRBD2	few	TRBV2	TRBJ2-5	TGTGCCTGCAGCCTTAGGCGGGGGGGGCAAGAGACCCAGTACTTC	CACSLRRGGQETQYF
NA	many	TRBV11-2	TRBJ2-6	TGTGCCACCTCCTCTGGGGCCAACGTCCTGACTTTC	CATSSGANVLTF
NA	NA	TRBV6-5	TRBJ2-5	TGTGCCAGCAGTACAGGGATCGAGACCCAGTACTTC	CASSTGIETQYF
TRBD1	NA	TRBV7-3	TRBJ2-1	TGTGCCAGCAGCCCAACCGACAGGGGTGATGAGCAGTTCTTC	CASSPTDRGDEQFF
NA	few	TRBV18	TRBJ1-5	TGTGCCAGCTCACCCGGGGGACGTTCAAGCAATCAGCCCCAGCATTTT	CASSPGGRSSNQPQHF
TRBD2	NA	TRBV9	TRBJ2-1	TGTGCCAGCAGCGTAGGACTAGCGGGGGGAAATGAGCAGTTCTTC	CASSVGLAGGNEQFF